This T cell receptor beta chain was profiled in a study of technical replicates of blood from a few donors. Clones were read by immunoSEQ multiplex PCR, and TCRdb kept only the in-frame ones, dropping some. The top ten clones hold approximately 0.36% of a sample with more than 75,000 clones, 90% to 96% of them seen once. The CDR3 contains 14 residues. Trimming took off 1 base at V and 2 bases at J, with 7 bases between the two ends. Germline V lookup: CDR1 ENHRY, CDR2 SYGVKD. Sample: T cells isolated from PBMCs. The sequence was obtained from a human donor in good health. The V and J genes are TRBV10-3 and TRBJ2-3; D uncertain. CDR3: CAISEFSSTDTQYF. DNA for the CDR3: TGTGCCATCAGTGAGTTTAGTTCCACAGATACGCAGTATTTT.